The 4 T cell receptor beta chains given below trace back to one sample, sequenced in a study of CD8 T cells in ankylosing spondylitis. General study findings and limits: A TCR beta motif of eight highly homologous variants appeared characteristic of ankylosing spondylitis blood.

Which antigens these TCRs recognize remains unknown. TCRdb re-called the 5' RACE reads with MiXCR, one entry per CDR3 protein. The table shows about 800,000 distinct CDR3 sequences, with approximately 12% occurring only once. The sequencing sample was made of blood, either unsorted or a sorted T cell fraction (not recorded which). These receptors came from a male donor with ankylosing spondylitis.

This clonotype was seen more than once but under ten times. This sequence joins TRBV15 and TRBJ2-1; TRBD2 might be the D (6 bases). Germline-derived CDR1 and CDR2 are LNHNV and YYDKDF (reference sequence). The CDR3 spans 15 residues. Trimming stripped 1 base from V and 4 bases from J, with 11 bases between. CDR3 in amino acids: CATSRGREEYNEQFF. The CDR3 coding sequence is TGTGCCACCAGCAGAGGGAGGGAAGAATACAATGAGCAGTTCTTC.

This clonotype turned up a few times. The chain uses TRBV12-3 or TRBV12-4 and TRBJ2-7, with D hard to call. The V end was cut by 2 bases, the J end by 1 base, with 9 bases between. CDR3 length: 14 amino acids. The CDR3 region has the DNA TGTGCCAGCAGTTTAACCCAGCTATCCTACGAGCAGTACTTC. This sequence encodes CASSLTQLSYEQYF.

This chain joins TRBV20-1 and TRBJ2-3; D is possibly TRBD1 (5 bases). CDR3 size: 16 residues. V was trimmed by 3 bases and J by 4 bases, leaving 20 bases between them. In germline, CDR1 is DFQATT, CDR2 SNEGSKA (reference sequence). This CDR3 reads CSASGARSKAPDTQYF. CDR3 bases: TGCAGTGCTAGTGGGGCTCGGAGCAAGGCCCCAGATACGCAGTATTTT.

This chain connects TRBV5-1 to TRBJ2-3, with a tentative D call TRBD2 (6 bases). CDR3 length equals 14 residues. Between the trimmed V and J ends, which lost 3 bases and 3 bases, there was a span of 11 bases. The germline CDR1 and CDR2 sequences are SGHRS and YFSETQ. The CDR3 nucleotides are TGCGCCAGCAGCTGGGACTCAGGGACAGATACGCAGTATTTT. The encoded protein is CASSWDSGTDTQYF. The variable domain in full, with the rest retrieved from reference TRBV5-1 and TRBJ2-3, is KAGVTQTPRYLIKTRGQQVTLSCSPISGHRSVSWYQQTPGQGLQFLFEYFSETQRNKGNFPGRFSGRQFSNSRSEMNVSTLELGDSALYLCASSWDSGTDTQYFGPGTRLTVL.